This T cell receptor beta chain was captured in a study of blood T cell repertoires in COVID-19 (dated by TCRdb to 2020 to 2021). At the level of the whole study: Samples covering the acute and convalescent phases of COVID-19 were provided by collaborators in the United States, Italy and Spain. The prospective study material was composed of cDNA or gDNA derived from T cells, B-cell-depleted T cells, or PBMCs. The dataset comprised deeply sampled blood TCRbeta repertoires from subjects exposed to, actively infected with, or recovered from COVID-19. The repertoires were released in a freely available public database intended as a resource for research on the immune response to SARS-CoV-2. The samples were drawn from the first 160 participants of the ongoing ImmuneRACE study and from 1,254 subjects provided by 6 global collaborators. A de-identified subject ID, COVID-19 status, age in years and sex were almost always included in the sample metadata. Where available, HLA class I and class II types were taken from metadata supplied by the sample provider and were not determined by assay-based typing. What the work shows at the level of the full study, not this receptor alone: The amount of clinical and demographic metadata varied by source and participant and was provided uncurated.

In regard to this clone: Its cognate antigen has yet to be identified. Per-base quality was not reported, and no clone a single base away is much larger than it.

V ends up 3 bases short and J 1 base short, with an unmatched junction base count of 20. The CDR3 starts with the cysteine, ends with the phenylalanine, and has 21 residues. The kept DNA is CDR3 alone, 63 bases in frame from the first base. In the germline V gene, CDR1 corresponds to MNHEY and CDR2 to SVGEGT. At one collaborating source in Seattle, patients were enrolled during active infection and were followed longitudinally through the course of disease. Collaborating institutions collected whole blood in K2EDTA tubes following their own protocols. Collaborator samples were shipped for TCRbeta analysis as frozen whole blood, isolated PBMCs, or DNA extracted from either sample type. TCRbeta CDR3 regions were amplified from genomic DNA using the immunoSEQ Assay, a bias-controlled multiplex PCR. Per the authors' processing: The number of nucleated cells in each sample was estimated from the amplification of reference gene primers within the assay. To quantify the absolute abundance of each unique TCRbeta CDR3 rearrangement, sequence reads were collapsed and filtered. For each sample, productive Simpson clonality was calculated as the square root of Simpson's diversity index over productive rearrangements. TCRdb's version of the immuneACCESS table is confined to in-frame rearrangements and falls short of the full clone set. An unresolved V gene accounts for under half of the shortfall where checked; the remainder is of unknown origin. V, J and clone size reflect that table, while D and trimming were determined from the DNA. This sample holds tens of thousands of clones; around 83% were observed only once. The ten largest clonotypes hold approximately 7% of the sample.

The sequence was obtained from a man aged 25 to 40 with COVID-19, enrolled during active disease. Recombination connected TRBV6-2 or TRBV6-3 to TRBJ1-5, with TRBD1 identical over 8 junction bases. Sequencing used peripheral blood. The CDR3 sequence is CASSYVQYLTGAPGSNQPQHF. The DNA is TGTGCCAGCAGTTATGTCCAATATCTGACAGGGGCGCCGGGGAGCAATCAGCCCCAGCATTTT.